Presented here are 16 T cell receptor beta chains from one specimen sequenced in a study of cytomegalovirus exposure and HLA in healthy donors. PCR employed 60 Vbeta and 13 Jbeta primers. Produced via immunoSEQ multiplex PCR; TCRdb's table is partial and in-frame only. This sample yields 89,000 or so clones, of which under 80% are seen a single time; around 4.2% belongs to the top ten. Input material: PBMCs. The receptors here all came from a man in his fifties or sixties in good health and CMV-seronegative.

There are a few counts of this clone. This chain uses TRBV4-1 with TRBJ2-2, with TRBD2 matching 13 bases. The germline CDR1 and CDR2 sequences are MGHRA and YSYEKL. The CDR3 consists of 18 residues. The J segment lost 7 bases and the V segment lost 0 bases, leaving 8 bases of the junction unmatched. CDR3 in amino acids: CASSQDPAGTSGVGELFF. The CDR3, as DNA: TGCGCCAGCAGCCAAGATCCCGCCGGGACTAGCGGGGTCGGGGAGCTGTTTTTT.

The chain joins TRBV9 to TRBJ1-2, with 7 positions matching TRBD1. With V trimmed by 5 bases and J by 8 bases, 12 bases remained unmatched. The CDR3 sequence is 14 residues long. The germline V gene encodes CDR1 SGDLS and CDR2 YYNGEE. Here the CDR3 reads CASSQTRGVEGYTF. Written as DNA, the CDR3 is TGTGCCAGCAGTCAGACCAGGGGGGTGGAAGGCTACACCTTC.

The V call is TRBV19, the J call TRBJ2-2; 9 bases align to TRBD1. Germline V lookup: CDR1 LNHDA, CDR2 SQIVND (reference sequence). Trimming took 3 bases from V and 1 from J; bases not matched to a gene: 3. The CDR3 has 16 residues. CDR3 nucleotides: TGTGCCAGTAGTATCGGACAGGGGAAGAACACCGGGGAGCTGTTTTTT. Translation gives CASSIGQGKNTGELFF.

The chain has TRBV5-1 and TRBJ1-6; 7 nucleotides line up with TRBD1. The CDR3 is 14 amino acids. CDR1 and CDR2 from the germline V gene are SGHRS and YFSETQ. Losses at the gene ends were 4 bases for V and 8 bases for J; bases not matched to a gene: 6. CDR3 bases: TGCGCCAGCAGCACCGGGACAGAAGATTCACCCCTCCACTTT. Amino acids: CASSTGTEDSPLHF.

This sequence joins TRBV29-1 and TRBJ2-7; TRBD1 matches 11 bases. The CDR3 is 13 amino acids. Per germline, CDR1 SQVTM and CDR2 ANQGSEA. The V and J ends lost 6 bases and 7 bases, in that order; junction bases with no gene match: 8. This CDR3 reads CSVEGQGVEEQYF. CDR3 sequence (DNA): TGCAGCGTGGAGGGACAGGGGGTGGAAGAGCAGTACTTC.

The gene calls are TRBV2 and TRBJ1-1; 7 nucleotides align to TRBD1. CDR1 SNHLY and CDR2 FYNNEI come from the germline V gene. This CDR3 comprises 14 residues. The V and J ends lost 4 bases and 4 bases, in that order; junction bases with no gene match: 6. CDR3 amino acids: CASSANRGGTEAFF. The CDR3 coding sequence is TGTGCCAGCAGTGCTAACAGGGGTGGCACTGAAGCTTTCTTT. The full variable domain, completed using reference TRBV2 and TRBJ1-1, is EPEVTQTPSHQVTQMGQEVILRCVPISNHLYFYWYRQILGQKVEFLVSFYNNEISEKSEIFDDQFSVERPDGSNFTLKIRSTKLEDSAMYFCASSANRGGTEAFFGQGTRLTVV.

This clone came up a few times. The chain links TRBV12-5 to TRBJ2-7; possibly TRBD1 for D (5 bases). This CDR3 has 14 residues. The germline V gene has CDR1 LGHNT and CDR2 FRNRAP. Deletions cut 7 bases from V and 5 bases from J, with 18 bases between. CDR3 residues: CASALGWQGNEQYF. Here the CDR3 DNA reads TGTGCTAGTGCCCTAGGCTGGCAGGGAAACGAGCAGTACTTC.

The rearrangement joins TRBV6-1 to TRBJ1-5, with a weak D call TRBD1 (6 bases). Looked up from germline, CDR1 is MNHNS and CDR2 is SASEGT. Trimming removed 2 bases from V and 0 bases from J, with 23 bases in between. This CDR3 is built from 20 residues. CDR3 region: CASSEHLRQSGVISNQPQHF. The CDR3 DNA reads TGTGCCAGCAGTGAACACCTACGCCAATCAGGGGTAATTAGCAATCAGCCCCAGCATTTT.

The V and J genes are TRBV9 and TRBJ1-3; a possible D gene is TRBD1 (6 bases). Per the germline V gene, CDR1 is SGDLS and CDR2 is YYNGEE. The CDR3 runs to 16 residues. The V and J ends lost 4 bases and 2 bases respectively, with 16 bases between them. This CDR3 is CASSRNGQTTGNTIYF. The CDR3, as DNA: TGTGCCAGCAGCCGCAACGGACAGACCACTGGAAACACCATATATTTT.

The chain employs TRBV7-3 and TRBJ2-3, with D perhaps matching TRBD1 (6 bases). The CDR3 totals 14 residues. The V gene lost 6 bases and the J gene lost 4 bases, with 14 bases spanning the gap. The V gene's germline CDR1 is SGHTA and CDR2 FQGTGA. In DNA, the CDR3 is TGTGCCAGCAGTCGTGCCAGGGGAGCAGATACGCAGTATTTT. It encodes CASSRARGADTQYF.

The V call is TRBV11-1, the J call TRBJ2-5; D perhaps matches TRBD2 (5 bases). Per the germline V gene, CDR1 is SGHAT and CDR2 is FQDESV (reference sequence). This CDR3 region has 14 residues. The V gene lost 4 bases and the J gene lost 5 bases, with 14 bases spanning the gap. The CDR3 is CASSWTPARETQYF. The CDR3 DNA follows: TGTGCCAGCAGCTGGACTCCCGCACGGGAGACCCAGTACTTC.

The CDR3 here is CAWGPERRPGDTQYF. The CDR3 DNA reads as TGTGCCTGGGGGCCCGAAAGGCGCCCGGGGGATACGCAGTATTTT. This chain joins TRBV30 and TRBJ2-3; perhaps TRBD2 as D (5 bases). CDR3 length equals 15 residues. Germline loops: CDR1 GTSNPN, CDR2 SVGIG (reference sequence). Trimming pared 5 bases from V and 6 bases from J, leaving 21 bases between.

The V gene is TRBV11-2, the J gene TRBJ2-1; 9 positions agree with TRBD2. J lost 4 bases, V lost 0 bases, and 4 bases had no gene match. This CDR3 is built from 16 residues. The germline V gene encodes CDR1 SGHAT and CDR2 FQNNGV. CDR3 bases: TGTGCCAGCAGCTTAGATAGCGGGGGCCCTTACAATGAGCAGTTCTTC. This translates into CASSLDSGGPYNEQFF.

The chain couples TRBV5-1 to TRBJ2-1; 8 positions agree with TRBD2. The trim removed 0 bases at V and 5 bases at J, leaving 7 bases unmatched. Germline CDR1 and CDR2: SGHRS and YFSETQ. The CDR3 is made up of 16 amino acids. The CDR3 nucleotides are TGCGCCAGCAGCTTGGAGGGTCGGGGGGGTCACAATGAGCAGTTCTTC. Its protein is CASSLEGRGGHNEQFF.

V usage is TRBV19 and J usage is TRBJ1-3, with no clear D. V was cut by 3 bases and J by 4 bases, with 10 bases left in between. The CDR3 is 14 residues long. CDR1 and CDR2 from the germline V gene are LNHDA and SQIVND (reference sequence). CDR3 nucleotides: TGTGCCAGTAGTATGTCTTCCCCCGGAAACACCATATATTTT. Its protein product is CASSMSSPGNTIYF.

The chain has TRBV19 and TRBJ2-5, with D tentatively TRBD2 (6 bases). V gave up 6 bases and J gave up 11 bases, with 19 bases separating them. Germline CDR1 reads LNHDA; CDR2 reads SQIVND (reference sequence). The CDR3 has 13 amino acids. The CDR3 spells CASSFPRGREQYF. DNA for the CDR3: TGTGCCAGTAGCTTCCCGAGGGGTCGGGAGCAGTACTTC.